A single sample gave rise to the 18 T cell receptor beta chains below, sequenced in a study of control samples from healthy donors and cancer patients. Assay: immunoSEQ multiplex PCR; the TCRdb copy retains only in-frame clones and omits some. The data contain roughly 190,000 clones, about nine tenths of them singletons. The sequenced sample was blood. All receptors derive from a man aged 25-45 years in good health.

In nucleotides, the CDR3 is TGTGCCAGTACCCAGGGGGCAGGCGAGCAGTACTTC. As protein: CASTQGAGEQYF. The V call is TRBV19, the J call TRBJ2-7, with 8 bases lining up with TRBD1. The V gene's germline CDR1 is LNHDA and CDR2 SQIVND (reference sequence). CDR3 length: 12 residues. V lost 7 bases to trimming and J lost 6 bases; unmatched junction nucleotides: 5.

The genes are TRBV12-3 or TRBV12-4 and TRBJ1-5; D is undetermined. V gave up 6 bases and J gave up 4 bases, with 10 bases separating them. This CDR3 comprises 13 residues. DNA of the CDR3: TGTGCCAGCAGCACGAACTCTAATCAGCCCCAGCATTTT. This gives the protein CASSTNSNQPQHF.

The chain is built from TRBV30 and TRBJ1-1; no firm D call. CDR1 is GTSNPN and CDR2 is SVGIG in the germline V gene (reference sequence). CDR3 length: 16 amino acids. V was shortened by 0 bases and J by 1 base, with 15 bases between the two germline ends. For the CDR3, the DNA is TGTGCCTGGAGTGTGAGAAAGGTGCAGACGAACACTGAAGCTTTCTTT. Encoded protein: CAWSVRKVQTNTEAFF.

CDR3 DNA sequence: TGCGCCAGCAGCTTACTGGACAGACAGGACGAGCAGTACTTC. It translates to CASSLLDRQDEQYF. The chain carries TRBV5-1 and TRBJ2-7; a possible D gene is TRBD1 (6 bases). Trimming cost V 2 bases and J 5 bases, with 14 bases left between them. Germline assignment: CDR1 SGHRS and CDR2 YFSETQ. The CDR3 extends over 14 amino acids. The variable domain in full, completed from reference TRBV5-1 and TRBJ2-7, reads KAGVTQTPRYLIKTRGQQVTLSCSPISGHRSVSWYQQTPGQGLQFLFEYFSETQRNKGNFPGRFSGRQFSNSRSEMNVSTLELGDSALYLCASSLLDRQDEQYFGPGTRLTVT.

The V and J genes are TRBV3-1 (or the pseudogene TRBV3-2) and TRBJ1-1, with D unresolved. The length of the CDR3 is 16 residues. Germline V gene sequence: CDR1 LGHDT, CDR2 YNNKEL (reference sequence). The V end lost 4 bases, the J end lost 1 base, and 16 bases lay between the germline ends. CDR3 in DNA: TGTGCCAGCAGCCCTGTGGTCCTCCTTCGGAACACTGAAGCTTTCTTT. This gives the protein CASSPVVLLRNTEAFF.

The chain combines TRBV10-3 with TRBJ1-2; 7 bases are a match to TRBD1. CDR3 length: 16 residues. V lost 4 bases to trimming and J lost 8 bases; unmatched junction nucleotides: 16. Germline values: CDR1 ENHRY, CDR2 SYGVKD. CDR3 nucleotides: TGTGCCATCAGTGTTTGGACAGGCCCGGCGGGGGGGGGCTACACCTTC. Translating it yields CAISVWTGPAGGGYTF.

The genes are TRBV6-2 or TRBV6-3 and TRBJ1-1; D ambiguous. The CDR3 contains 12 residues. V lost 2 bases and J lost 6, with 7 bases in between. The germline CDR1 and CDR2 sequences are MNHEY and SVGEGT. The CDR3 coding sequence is TGTGCCAGCAGTTACCCCAACCCTGAAGCTTTCTTT. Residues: CASSYPNPEAFF.

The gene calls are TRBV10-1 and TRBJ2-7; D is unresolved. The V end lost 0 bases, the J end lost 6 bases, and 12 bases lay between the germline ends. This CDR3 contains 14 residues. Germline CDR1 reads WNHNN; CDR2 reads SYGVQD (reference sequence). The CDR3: CASSESFGASEQYF. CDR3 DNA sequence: TGCGCCAGCAGTGAGTCGTTCGGAGCTTCCGAGCAGTACTTC.

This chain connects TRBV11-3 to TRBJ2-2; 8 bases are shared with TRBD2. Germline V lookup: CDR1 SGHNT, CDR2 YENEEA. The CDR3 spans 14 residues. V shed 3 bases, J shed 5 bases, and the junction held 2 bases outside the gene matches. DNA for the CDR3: TGTGCCAGCAGCTTTTCTAGCGGGACCGGGGAGCTGTTTTTT. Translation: CASSFSSGTGELFF.

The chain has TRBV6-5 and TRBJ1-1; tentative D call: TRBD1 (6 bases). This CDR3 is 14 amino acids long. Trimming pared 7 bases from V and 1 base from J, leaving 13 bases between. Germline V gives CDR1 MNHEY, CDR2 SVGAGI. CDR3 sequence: CASKGGPSNTEAFF. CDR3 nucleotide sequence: TGTGCCAGCAAGGGGGGGCCCTCGAACACTGAAGCTTTCTTT.

The CDR3 is CATRQGFYGYTF. The CDR3 DNA is TGTGCCACCAGACAGGGATTCTATGGCTACACCTTC. The rearrangement uses TRBV2 and TRBJ1-2, with 7 bases that match TRBD1. CDR3 length: 12 residues. CDR1 and CDR2 from the germline V gene are SNHLY and FYNNEI. The trim removed 10 bases at V and 4 bases at J, leaving 6 bases unmatched.

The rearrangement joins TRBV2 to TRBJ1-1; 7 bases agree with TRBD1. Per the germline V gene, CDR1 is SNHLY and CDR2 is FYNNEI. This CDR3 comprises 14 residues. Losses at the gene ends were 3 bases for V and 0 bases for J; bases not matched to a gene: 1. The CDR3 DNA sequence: TGTGCCAGCAGTGACGACAGGGTGAACACTGAAGCTTTCTTT. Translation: CASSDDRVNTEAFF. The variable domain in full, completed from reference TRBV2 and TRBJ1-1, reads EPEVTQTPSHQVTQMGQEVILRCVPISNHLYFYWYRQILGQKVEFLVSFYNNEISEKSEIFDDQFSVERPDGSNFTLKIRSTKLEDSAMYFCASSDDRVNTEAFFGQGTRLTVV.

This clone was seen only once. The CDR3 bases are TGTGCCAGCAGCCAAGGCCGACAGGGAGGCAATCAGCCCCAGCATTTT. Its protein product is CASSQGRQGGNQPQHF. The rearrangement links TRBV3-1 (or the pseudogene TRBV3-2) to TRBJ1-5, with 7 bases fitting TRBD1. V lost 1 base, J lost 2 bases, and 5 bases stayed unmatched. Germline lookup yields CDR1 LGHDT and CDR2 YNNKEL (reference sequence). The CDR3 has 16 amino acids.

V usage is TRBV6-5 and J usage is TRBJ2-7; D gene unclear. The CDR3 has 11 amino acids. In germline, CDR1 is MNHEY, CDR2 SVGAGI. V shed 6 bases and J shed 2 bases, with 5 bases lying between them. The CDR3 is CASRYAYEQYF. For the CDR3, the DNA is TGTGCCAGCAGGTATGCCTACGAGCAGTACTTC.

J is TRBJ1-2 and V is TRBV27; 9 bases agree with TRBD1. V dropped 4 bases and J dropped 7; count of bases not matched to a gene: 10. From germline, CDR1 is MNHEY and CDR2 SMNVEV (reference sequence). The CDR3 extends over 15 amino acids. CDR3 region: CASSSTGGYGFGYTF. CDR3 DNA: TGTGCCAGCAGTTCTACAGGGGGCTATGGGTTTGGCTACACCTTC.

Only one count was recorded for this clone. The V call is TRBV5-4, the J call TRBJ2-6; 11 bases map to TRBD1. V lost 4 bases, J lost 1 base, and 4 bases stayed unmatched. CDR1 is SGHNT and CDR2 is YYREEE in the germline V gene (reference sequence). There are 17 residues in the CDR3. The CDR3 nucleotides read TGTGCCAGCAGCAAAGGACAGGGGGCTTCTGGGGCCAACGTCCTGACTTTC. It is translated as CASSKGQGASGANVLTF.

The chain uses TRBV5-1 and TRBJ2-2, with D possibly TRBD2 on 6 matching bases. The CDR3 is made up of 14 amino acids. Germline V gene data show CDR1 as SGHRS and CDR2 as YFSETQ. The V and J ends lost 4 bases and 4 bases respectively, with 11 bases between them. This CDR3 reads CASSLRAGTGELFF. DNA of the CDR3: TGCGCCAGCAGCCTACGAGCGGGCACCGGGGAGCTGTTTTTT.

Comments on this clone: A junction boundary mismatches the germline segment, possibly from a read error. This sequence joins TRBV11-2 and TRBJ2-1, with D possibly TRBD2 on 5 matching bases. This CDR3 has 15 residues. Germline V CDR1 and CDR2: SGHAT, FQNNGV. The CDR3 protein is CASTLIGLPGNEQFF. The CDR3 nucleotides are TGTGCCAGCACCTTAATCGGGCTGCCGGGGAATGAGCAGTTCTTC.